The sequence of this TCR beta chain was determined in a study of a mutant IDH1 vaccine in newly diagnosed glioma. Study-level background: Mean patient age was about 40 years; 62.5% were male and approximately 40% female.

Indicated time point: baseline, week 1 (first vaccination visit). Treatment here: pre-vaccination baseline after standard-of-care therapy. Sequencing was performed with immunoSEQ multiplex PCR; in TCRdb, only in-frame clones are kept and a portion is missing. Altogether more than 50,000 clones are present, just over 85% being singletons, with the ten largest covering over 2.5%. The material sequenced was PBMCs, taken from a glioma patient treated with radiotherapy, temozolomide or both. The clonotype was recovered from a man aged 30-40 years with glioma.

The CDR3 coding sequence is TGTGCCAGCAGCACACACGCGGGGGGGAACTACGAGCAGTACTTC. Its protein product is CASSTHAGGNYEQYF. The chain is built from TRBV7-9 and TRBJ2-7, with 9 positions matching TRBD2. The length of the CDR3 is 15 residues. Germline-derived CDR1 and CDR2 are SEHNR and FQNEAQ (reference sequence). V lost 5 bases and J lost 3; bases outside the gene matches: 8.